This T cell receptor (beta chain) was profiled in a study of blood T cells in healthy people across ages. Germline CDR1 reads ENHRY; CDR2 reads SYGVKD. V lost 11 bases and J 9 bases, leaving 17 bases between the germline ends. The length of the CDR3 is 13 residues. The use of a sample-barcoded 5' primer and a J-beta primer mix characterized a second PCR of about 7 to 12 cycles. One entry per CDR3 protein, called by TCRdb with MiXCR from the 5' RACE reads. This repertoire shows 800,000 to 950,000 distinct CDR3 sequences, approximately 49% found once; its top ten account for 13%. This clonotype was recorded only once. Its antigen is as yet unknown. Notes on the study in general: Roughly linear declines in TCR beta diversity per million T cells occurred with age.

The sample taken for sequencing was blood. This receptor was obtained from a man younger than 40 in good health. V and J are TRBV10-3 and TRBJ1-6; D possibly corresponds to TRBD1 (5 bases). The CDR3 nucleotides read TGTGCCGTCTGTGAGACAGTACGTTCACCCCTCCACTTT. Amino acid sequence: CAVCETVRSPLHF.